This T cell receptor beta chain was recorded in a study of blood T cell repertoires in COVID-19. Study at large: The United States, Italy and Spain provided the acute and convalescent COVID-19 samples.

Sequencing used immunoSEQ multiplex PCR; TCRdb keeps in-frame clones, though not all of them. The sample shows 100,000 to 150,000 clones, about 83% of them seen only once. Germline values: CDR1 SGHTA, CDR2 FQGTGA. With 3 bases clipped from V and 5 bases from J, the junction kept 1 base outside the gene matches. The length of the CDR3 is 13 residues. This chain connects TRBV7-3 to TRBJ1-2, with TRBD1 matching over 9 bases. The receptor comes from a man older than 75 with active or convalescent COVID-19. Specimen: peripheral blood. Here the CDR3 DNA reads TGTGCCAGCAGCTTGGACAGGGGATATGGCTACACCTTC. Its translation is CASSLDRGYGYTF.